Below, 11 T cell receptor beta chains from the same sample are listed, as sequenced in a study of spatial heterogeneity in lung cancer. The time point here: blood at routine non-recurrence follow-up after resection. TCRdb redid the calling of the 5' RACE reads with MiXCR, one entry per CDR3 protein. This repertoire shows roughly 72,000 distinct CDR3 sequences, roughly 8.9% found once; its top ten account for less than 2%. The sequenced sample was PBMCs, obtained at follow-up. Source of these receptors: a female donor with early-stage non-small cell lung cancer.

The genes are TRBV4-3 and TRBJ1-5; TRBD1 matches 7 bases. Looked up from germline, CDR1 is LGHNA and CDR2 is YSLEER. The CDR3 contains 16 residues. V was clipped by 0 bases and J by 4 bases; unmatched bases: 6. CDR3: CASSQDWTGRNQPQHF. In DNA, the CDR3 is TGCGCCAGCAGCCAAGATTGGACAGGTCGGAATCAGCCCCAGCATTTT.

This clonotype was found many times. The J gene is TRBJ1-1, the V gene TRBV12-3 or TRBV12-4; TRBD1 matches 8 bases. V lost 6 bases and J lost 3; bases outside the gene matches: 9. This CDR3 is 15 amino acids long. The CDR3 here is CASRARTGKDTEAFF. Here the CDR3 DNA reads TGTGCCAGCAGAGCCCGGACAGGGAAGGACACTGAAGCTTTCTTT.

About this clonotype: A much larger clonotype is one base distant, so this may be a read error. This chain joins TRBV5-1 and TRBJ2-1; no reliable D call. The J call could be wrong; TRBJ2-7 is a better fit for the DNA end. The CDR3 runs 14 residues. Per the germline V gene, CDR1 is SGHRS and CDR2 is YFSETQ. CDR3 nucleotide sequence: TGCGCCAGCAGCTTGTACCTCACCTACAATGAGCAGTACTTC. Amino acids: CASSLYLTYNEQYF.

In this sample, this clonotype turned up many times. The rearrangement links TRBV5-1 to TRBJ2-6, with D perhaps matching TRBD1 (5 bases). The V and J ends lost 3 bases and 3 bases respectively, with 10 bases between them. The CDR3 totals 15 residues. Germline CDR1 SGHRS, CDR2 YFSETQ. Here the CDR3 DNA reads TGCGCCAGCAGCTCCCAGGGTAGTGGGGCCAACGTCCTGACTTTC. This gives the protein CASSSQGSGANVLTF.

The table lists this clonotype with many counts. The chain joins TRBV6-5 to TRBJ2-7; 9 bases map to TRBD1. The V gene's germline CDR1 is MNHEY and CDR2 SVGAGI. This CDR3 has 15 amino acids. The V gene end was trimmed by 1 base and the J gene end by 6 bases; junction bases not matched to a gene: 7. CDR3 protein: CASSYLGQGEGEQYF. CDR3 nucleotides: TGTGCCAGCAGTTACTTGGGACAGGGAGAGGGCGAGCAGTACTTC.

This chain links TRBV3-1 with TRBJ2-2, with D maybe TRBD2 (6 bases). The CDR3 consists of 13 residues. The V end lost 9 bases, the J end lost 7 bases, and 15 bases lay between the germline ends. Germline V gene data show CDR1 as LGHDT and CDR2 as YNNKEL (reference sequence). The CDR3 is CASSGERVGELFF. In DNA form, the CDR3 reads TGTGCCAGTTCGGGAGAACGTGTCGGGGAGCTGTTTTTT.

This clonotype was detected many times. The V and J genes are TRBV10-3 and TRBJ2-4; no clear D. V shed 4 bases and J shed 0 bases, with 7 bases lying between them. This CDR3 spans 14 amino acids. The germline V gene has CDR1 ENHRY and CDR2 SYGVKD. Here the CDR3 DNA reads TGTGCCATCAGTGCCTCTGGAGCCAAAAACATTCAGTACTTC. Translation: CAISASGAKNIQYF.

The V call is TRBV27, the J call TRBJ1-2; 7 nucleotides line up with TRBD1. The ends lost 6 bases at V and 4 bases at J; junction bases unmatched: 8. CDR3 length: 14 residues. Germline V gene data show CDR1 as MNHEY and CDR2 as SMNVEV (reference sequence). This CDR3 reads CASSSGGQSYGYTF. CDR3 in DNA: TGTGCCAGCAGCTCAGGGGGACAGTCCTATGGCTACACCTTC.

This clonotype has only a few counts. The chain combines TRBV11-1 with TRBJ2-1, with TRBD1 matching over 9 bases. This CDR3 has 16 amino acids. Germline CDR1 reads SGHAT; CDR2 reads FQDESV (reference sequence). V was clipped by 3 bases and J by 2 bases; unmatched bases: 5. This CDR3 reads CASSFTGGFTYNEQFF. DNA for the CDR3: TGTGCCAGCAGCTTCACAGGGGGCTTCACCTACAATGAGCAGTTCTTC.

This clonotype has just a few counts. The CDR3 loop is CASSYSPGGIIQETQYF. For the CDR3, the DNA is TGTGCCAGCAGTTACTCGCCGGGAGGGATCATCCAAGAGACCCAGTACTTC. The chain combines TRBV6-5 with TRBJ2-5; 8 bases match TRBD2. This CDR3 contains 17 residues. J lost 1 base, V lost 0 bases, and 7 bases had no gene match. Germline V gene sequence: CDR1 MNHEY, CDR2 SVGAGI.

V usage is TRBV6-7 and J usage is TRBJ2-7; 9 nucleotides line up with TRBD2. TRBV6-7 is assigned to the ORF class and has an uncertain function. The CDR3 runs 15 residues. V dropped 2 bases and J dropped 3; count of bases not matched to a gene: 5. CDR3 sequence reads: CASSYVAGVCYEQYF. The CDR3 DNA reads as TGTGCCAGCAGTTACGTAGCGGGAGTGTGCTACGAGCAGTACTTC.